This T cell receptor beta chain was captured in a study of T cell changes during pregnancy in multiple sclerosis. From germline, CDR1 is MNHNS and CDR2 SASEGT. The ends lost 1 base at V and 5 bases at J; junction bases unmatched: 14. CDR3 length: 19 residues. The protocol was immunoSEQ multiplex PCR, while the TCRdb copy is restricted to in-frame clones and leaves out a portion. This sample has about 40,000 clones; around 90% occur once, and the top ten carry 7.8%. The sequence derives from a female donor with multiple sclerosis, enrolled in a pregnancy study. The sequencing used CD8+ T cells from peripheral blood mononuclear cells, collected before pregnancy. The V and J genes are TRBV6-1 and TRBJ2-1, with 10 bases aligning to TRBD2. The CDR3 region is CASSEVGASGSLWDNEQFF. CDR3 sequence (DNA): TGTGCCAGCAGTGAAGTAGGGGCTAGCGGGAGTTTGTGGGACAATGAGCAGTTCTTC.